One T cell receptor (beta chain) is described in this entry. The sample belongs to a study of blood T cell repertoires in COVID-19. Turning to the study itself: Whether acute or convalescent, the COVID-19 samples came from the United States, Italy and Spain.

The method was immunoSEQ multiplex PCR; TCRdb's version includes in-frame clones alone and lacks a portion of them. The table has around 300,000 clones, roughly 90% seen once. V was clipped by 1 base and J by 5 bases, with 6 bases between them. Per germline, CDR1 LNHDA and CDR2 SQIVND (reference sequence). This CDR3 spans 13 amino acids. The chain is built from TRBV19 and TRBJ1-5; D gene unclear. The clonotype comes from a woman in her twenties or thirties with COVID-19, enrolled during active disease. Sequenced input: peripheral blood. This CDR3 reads CASSIVRDQPQHF. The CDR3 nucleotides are TGTGCCAGTAGTATAGTCCGGGATCAGCCCCAGCATTTT.